This T cell receptor (beta chain) emerged from a study of response to subunit inactivated influenza vaccine (dated by TCRdb to about 2018). Concerning the study at large: To follow how T cells responded to a trivalent subunit inactivated influenza vaccine, the researchers relied on deep quantitative profiling of the T cell receptor repertoire. Points the paper makes about the study in general: The authors suggested that each seasonal influenza vaccination may recruit only a limited number of new T cells.

The CDR3 goes from the cysteine to the phenylalanine over 19 residues. Only CDR3 DNA is held: 57 bases, read in frame from base 1. V ends up 0 bases short and J 0 bases short, with an unmatched junction base count of 12. The germline V gene gives CDR1 as LGHNA and CDR2 as YSLEER. On this clonotype: The antigen it recognizes is unknown. No much larger clone exists at a distance of one base, and base qualities are not known.

Receptors were amplified or captured by RT-PCR. Sequencing was carried out with an Illumina HiSeq 2500. TCRdb reprocessing: public reads trimmed at Q25 with fastp, clones called with MiXCR, in-frame beta chains kept. CDR3 protein sequences are deduplicated, and each keeps its most common genes and DNA. Recorded for this sample are under 200,000 distinct CDR3 sequences; around 10% of them occurred a single time. In total, the top ten clones hold roughly 40% of the sample. The receptor was isolated from a man aged 50 to 69 who received an inactivated influenza vaccine. Donor details come from another sample of the same person, matched by shared clones. The sequence joins TRBV4-3 to TRBJ2-7, with 9 central nucleotides matching TRBD2. Source: CD8+ T cells sorted from PBMCs, taken about 24 months after vaccination. The sequence in DNA is TGCGCCAGCAGCCAAGATCGGTGGCGGGAGGGCCCAATCTCCTACGAGCAGTACTTC. This is translated as CASSQDRWREGPISYEQYF.